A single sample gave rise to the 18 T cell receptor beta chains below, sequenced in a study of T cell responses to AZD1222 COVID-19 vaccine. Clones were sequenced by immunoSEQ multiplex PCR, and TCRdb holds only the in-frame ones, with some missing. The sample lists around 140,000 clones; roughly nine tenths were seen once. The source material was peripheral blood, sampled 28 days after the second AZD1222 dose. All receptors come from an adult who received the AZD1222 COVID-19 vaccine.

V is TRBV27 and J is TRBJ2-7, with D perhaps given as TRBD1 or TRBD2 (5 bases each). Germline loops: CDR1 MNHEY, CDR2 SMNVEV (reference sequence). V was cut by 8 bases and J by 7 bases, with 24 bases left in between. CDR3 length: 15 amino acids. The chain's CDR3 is CASATRDGKRREQYF. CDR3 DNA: TGTGCCAGCGCCACCCGGGACGGAAAACGACGGGAGCAGTACTTC.

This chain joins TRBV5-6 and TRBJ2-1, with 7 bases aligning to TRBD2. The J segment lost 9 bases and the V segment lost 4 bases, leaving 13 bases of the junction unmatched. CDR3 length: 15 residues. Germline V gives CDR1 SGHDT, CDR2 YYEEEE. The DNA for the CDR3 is TGTGCCAGCAGCGATACGCGGGGAGGGAGGGGTGAGCAGTTCTTC. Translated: CASSDTRGGRGEQFF.

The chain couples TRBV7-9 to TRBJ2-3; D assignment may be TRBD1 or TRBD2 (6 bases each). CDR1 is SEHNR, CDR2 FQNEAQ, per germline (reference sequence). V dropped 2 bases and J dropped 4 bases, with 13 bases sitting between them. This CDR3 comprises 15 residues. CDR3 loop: CASSLRGTPPDTQYF. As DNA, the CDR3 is TGTGCCAGCAGCTTAAGGGGGACTCCACCAGATACGCAGTATTTT.

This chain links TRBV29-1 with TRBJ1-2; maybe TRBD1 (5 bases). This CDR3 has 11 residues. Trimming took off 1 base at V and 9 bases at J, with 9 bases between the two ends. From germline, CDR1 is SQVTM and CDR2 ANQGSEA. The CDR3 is CSVEAGISYTF. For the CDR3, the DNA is TGCAGCGTTGAAGCAGGGATAAGCTACACCTTC.

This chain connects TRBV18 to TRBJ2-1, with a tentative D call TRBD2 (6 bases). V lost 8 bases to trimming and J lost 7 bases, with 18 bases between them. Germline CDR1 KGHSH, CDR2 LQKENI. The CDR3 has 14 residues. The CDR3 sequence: CASRTGVSKNEQFF. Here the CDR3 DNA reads TGTGCCAGCAGAACGGGAGTCTCTAAGAATGAGCAGTTCTTC.

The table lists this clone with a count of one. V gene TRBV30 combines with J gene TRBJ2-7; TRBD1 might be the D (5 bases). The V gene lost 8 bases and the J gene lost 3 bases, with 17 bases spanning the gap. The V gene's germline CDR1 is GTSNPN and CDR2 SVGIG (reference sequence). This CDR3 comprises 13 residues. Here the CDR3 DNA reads TGTGCCCGTACAAGGGGAATCCGCTACGAGCAGTACTTC. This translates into CARTRGIRYEQYF.

The CDR3 DNA follows: TGTGCCAGCAGGGACCCGTTGAACACTGAAGCTTTCTTT. Its translation is CASRDPLNTEAFF. This chain uses TRBV7-3 with TRBJ1-1; no clear D. V gave up 6 bases and J gave up 0 bases, with 8 bases separating them. Germline values: CDR1 SGHTA, CDR2 FQGTGA. CDR3 length: 13 amino acids.

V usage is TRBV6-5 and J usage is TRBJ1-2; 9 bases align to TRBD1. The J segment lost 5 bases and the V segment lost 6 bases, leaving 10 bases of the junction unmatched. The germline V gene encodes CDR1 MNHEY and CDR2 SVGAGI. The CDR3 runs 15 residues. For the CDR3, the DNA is TGTGCCAGCAGGCTCACAGGGGGCAGCACGTATGGCTACACCTTC. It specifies CASRLTGGSTYGYTF.

The DNA of the CDR3 is TGTGCCAGCAGCTTGGTCCGGGGATTCTCCTACGAGCAGTACTTC. Translated: CASSLVRGFSYEQYF. The chain links TRBV5-6 to TRBJ2-7; D may be TRBD2 (5 bases). V lost 0 bases and J lost 0, with 10 bases in between. Germline loops: CDR1 SGHDT, CDR2 YYEEEE. The CDR3 length is 15 residues. The entire variable domain, with the rest obtained from reference TRBV5-6 and TRBJ2-7, is as follows: DAGVTQSPTHLIKTRGQQVTLRCSPKSGHDTVSWYQQALGQGPQFIFQYYEEEERQRGNFPDRFSGHQFPNYSSELNVNALLLGDSALYLCASSLVRGFSYEQYFGPGTRLTVT.

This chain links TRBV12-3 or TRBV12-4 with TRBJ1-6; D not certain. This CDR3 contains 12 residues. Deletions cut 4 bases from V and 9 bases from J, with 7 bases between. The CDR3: CASSSIISPLHF. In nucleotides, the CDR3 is TGTGCCAGCAGTTCTATAATTTCACCCCTCCACTTT.

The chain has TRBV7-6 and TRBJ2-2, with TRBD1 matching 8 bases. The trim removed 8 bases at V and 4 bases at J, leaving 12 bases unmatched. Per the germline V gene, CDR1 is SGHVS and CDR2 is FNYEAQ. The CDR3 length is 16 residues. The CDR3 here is CASAQGAVRGTGELFF. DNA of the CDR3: TGTGCCAGCGCGCAGGGGGCGGTGCGAGGCACCGGGGAGCTGTTTTTT.

CDR3 sequence: CASSFGRDYGYTF. The CDR3 DNA reads TGTGCCAGCAGTTTTGGGAGAGACTATGGCTACACCTTC. This chain uses TRBV6-5 with TRBJ1-2; D is unclear. In germline, CDR1 is MNHEY, CDR2 SVGAGI. This CDR3 comprises 13 residues. V was clipped by 4 bases and J by 3 bases, with 9 bases between them.

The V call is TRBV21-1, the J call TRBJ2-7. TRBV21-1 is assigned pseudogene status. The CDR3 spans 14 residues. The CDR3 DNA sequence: TGTGCCAGCAGCAATACGGGGGCCGACTACGAGCAGTACTTC. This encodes CASSNTGADYEQYF.

The CDR3 region has the DNA TGTGCCACCAGTGATTTGATAGCTAATTCACCCCTCCACTTT. Translation: CATSDLIANSPLHF. The chain has TRBV24-1 and TRBJ1-6; D uncertain. There are 14 residues in the CDR3. The V gene lost 0 bases and the J gene lost 6 bases, with 5 bases spanning the gap. In germline, CDR1 is KGHDR, CDR2 SFDVKD.

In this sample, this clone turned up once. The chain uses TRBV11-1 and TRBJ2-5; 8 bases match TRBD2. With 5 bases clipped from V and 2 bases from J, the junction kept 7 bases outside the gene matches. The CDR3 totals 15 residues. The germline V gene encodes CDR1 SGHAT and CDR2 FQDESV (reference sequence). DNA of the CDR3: TGTGCCAGCAGCACCTCGAGCGGGGGTCAAGAGACCCAGTACTTC. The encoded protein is CASSTSSGGQETQYF.

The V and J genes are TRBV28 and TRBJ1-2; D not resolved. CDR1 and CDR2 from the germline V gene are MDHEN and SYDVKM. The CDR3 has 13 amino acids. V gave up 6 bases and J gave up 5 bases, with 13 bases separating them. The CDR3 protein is CASSPAARYGYTF. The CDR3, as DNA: TGTGCCAGCAGCCCCGCGGCCCGGTATGGCTACACCTTC.

CDR3 sequence reads: CASSLELNEQFF. The CDR3 DNA follows: TGCGCCAGCAGCTTGGAATTAAATGAGCAGTTCTTC. This rearrangement joins TRBV5-1 to TRBJ2-1; D gene uncertain. CDR1 and CDR2 from the germline V gene are SGHRS and YFSETQ. Trimming shortened V by 0 bases and J by 7 bases, and 5 bases separated the two germline ends. CDR3 size: 12 residues.

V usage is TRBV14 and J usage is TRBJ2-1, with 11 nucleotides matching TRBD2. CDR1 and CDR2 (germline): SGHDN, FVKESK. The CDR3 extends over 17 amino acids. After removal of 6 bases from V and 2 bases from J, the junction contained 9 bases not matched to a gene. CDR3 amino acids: CASSPASGRITYNEQFF. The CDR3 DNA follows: TGTGCCAGCAGTCCCGCTAGCGGGAGGATCACCTACAATGAGCAGTTCTTC.